Listed below are T cell receptor beta chains from one sample, sequenced in a study of CD8 T cells in Susac syndrome. TCRdb independently ran MiXCR on the immunoSEQ multiplex PCR reads; one entry per CDR3 protein. The table records 100,000 to 150,000 distinct CDR3 sequences, over 80% of them present only once. What was sequenced was CD8+ T cells from PBMCs. Every receptor here comes from a human donor with multiple sclerosis. Both conserved end residues are trimmed from each CDR3. Fields, in order: V gene, CDR3 protein.

V gene: TRBV7-6
CDR3 protein: ASSYNLNTEAF

V gene: TRBV7-9
CDR3 protein: ASRESGVGTDTQY

V gene: TRBV18
CDR3 protein: ASPSQRTMNTEAF

V gene: TRBV7-9
CDR3 protein: ASSDPGQQETQY

V gene: TRBV27
CDR3 protein: ASSLFGGEEY

V gene: TRBV7-2
CDR3 protein: ASSLGSGRNNEQF

V gene: TRBV27
CDR3 protein: ASSRYPRERDGYT

V gene: TRBV5-1
CDR3 protein: ASRDNYGYT

V gene: TRBV19
CDR3 protein: ASSIGGINEQF

V gene: TRBV7-9
CDR3 protein: ASKAGTRSYNEQF

V gene: TRBV2
CDR3 protein: ASSGSLLRNQPQH

V gene: TRBV6-1
CDR3 protein: AITPSNYGYT